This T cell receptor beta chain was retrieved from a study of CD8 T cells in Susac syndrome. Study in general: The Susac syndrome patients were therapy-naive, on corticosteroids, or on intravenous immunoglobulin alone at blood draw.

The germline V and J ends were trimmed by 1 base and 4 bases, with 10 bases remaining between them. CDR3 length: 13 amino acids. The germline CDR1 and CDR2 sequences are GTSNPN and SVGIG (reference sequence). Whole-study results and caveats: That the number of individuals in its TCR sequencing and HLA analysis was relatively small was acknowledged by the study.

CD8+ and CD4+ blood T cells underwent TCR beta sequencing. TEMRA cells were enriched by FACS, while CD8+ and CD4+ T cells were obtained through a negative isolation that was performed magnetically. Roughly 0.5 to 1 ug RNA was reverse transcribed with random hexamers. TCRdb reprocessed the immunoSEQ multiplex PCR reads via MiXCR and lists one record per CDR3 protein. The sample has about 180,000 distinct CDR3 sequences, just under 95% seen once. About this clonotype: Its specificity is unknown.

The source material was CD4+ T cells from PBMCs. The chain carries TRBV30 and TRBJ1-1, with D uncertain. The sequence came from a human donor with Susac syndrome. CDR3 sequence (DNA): TGTGCCTGGAGTGCGGGCTTGGCCACTGAAGCTTTCTTT. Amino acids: CAWSAGLATEAFF.